Listed below are T cell receptor beta chains from one sample, sequenced in a study of control samples from healthy donors and cancer patients. The method was immunoSEQ multiplex PCR; TCRdb's version includes in-frame clones alone and lacks a portion of them. The repertoire holds about 150,000 clones, with 91% as singletons. What was sequenced was blood. These receptors all come from a man younger than 45 in good health. CDR3s leave out the opening cysteine and the closing phenylalanine or tryptophan.

j_call: TRBJ2-6
v_call: TRBV19
cdr3_aa: ASSVSSPSGANVLT

j_call: TRBJ1-5
v_call: TRBV28
cdr3_aa: ASRGGTGGVRNQPQH

j_call: TRBJ1-3
v_call: TRBV7-8
cdr3_aa: ASSPMDSSSGNTIY

j_call: TRBJ2-1
v_call: TRBV24-1
cdr3_aa: ATSDYGLAGGPPRSRNEQF

j_call: TRBJ2-3
v_call: TRBV9
cdr3_aa: ASSVGGGSTDTQY

j_call: TRBJ1-1
v_call: TRBV7-9
cdr3_aa: ASSTQTGRTEAF

j_call: TRBJ1-2
v_call: TRBV10-1
cdr3_aa: ASSEWASGPEYYGYT

j_call: TRBJ1-5
v_call: TRBV11-2
cdr3_aa: ASSSGTLSNQPQH

j_call: TRBJ1-1
v_call: TRBV11-2
cdr3_aa: ASSHYQDRGQPEAF

j_call: TRBJ1-4
v_call: TRBV3-1/TRBV3-2
cdr3_aa: ASSRQGGQAGEKLF

j_call: TRBJ1-1
v_call: TRBV18
cdr3_aa: ASSPPWGTEAF

j_call: TRBJ2-1
v_call: TRBV13
cdr3_aa: ASSLAGDTYNEQF

j_call: TRBJ2-7
v_call: TRBV5-4
cdr3_aa: ASSFGGGSTYEQY

j_call: TRBJ1-6
v_call: TRBV19
cdr3_aa: ASSIADRRAYNSPLH

j_call: TRBJ1-4
v_call: TRBV10-1
cdr3_aa: ASSRDRVGEKLF

j_call: TRBJ2-1
v_call: TRBV27
cdr3_aa: ASSLEAGPNEQF

j_call: TRBJ2-2
v_call: TRBV6-5
cdr3_aa: ASSGQLTGELF

j_call: TRBJ1-1
v_call: TRBV27
cdr3_aa: ASSLGGDSPEAF

j_call: TRBJ2-3
v_call: TRBV7-6
cdr3_aa: ASSLGGYTDTQY

j_call: TRBJ2-1
v_call: TRBV19
cdr3_aa: ASSTVPTGSSYNEQF

j_call: TRBJ1-3
v_call: TRBV5-1
cdr3_aa: ASSPHRIQGGNTIY

j_call: TRBJ2-3
v_call: TRBV24-1
cdr3_aa: ATSDPGTSGDTQY

j_call: TRBJ2-1
v_call: TRBV2
cdr3_aa: ASSRDRVDNEQF

j_call: TRBJ1-1
v_call: TRBV19
cdr3_aa: ASSFRRGMNTEAF

j_call: TRBJ2-3
v_call: TRBV9
cdr3_aa: ASSVDGRTDTQY

j_call: TRBJ1-6
v_call: TRBV27
cdr3_aa: ASREGGANNSPLH

j_call: TRBJ1-5
v_call: TRBV28
cdr3_aa: ASSLPRGYSNQPQH

j_call: TRBJ1-3
v_call: TRBV19
cdr3_aa: ASSTPGNTIY

j_call: TRBJ1-2
v_call: TRBV30
cdr3_aa: AWSVGGANYGYT

j_call: TRBJ1-2
v_call: TRBV9
cdr3_aa: ASSASWTGSDGYT

j_call: TRBJ2-7
v_call: TRBV5-1
cdr3_aa: ASSSGWGSYEQY

j_call: TRBJ2-2
v_call: TRBV12-5
cdr3_aa: ASGSGRPLYAGELF

j_call: TRBJ2-7
v_call: TRBV10-1
cdr3_aa: ASSFKPDGPYEQY

j_call: TRBJ1-1
v_call: TRBV7-8
cdr3_aa: AAGPRLNTEAF

j_call: TRBJ2-1
v_call: TRBV10-1
cdr3_aa: ASSHGDNEQF

j_call: TRBJ1-2
v_call: TRBV19
cdr3_aa: ASSTADRGLYDGYT

j_call: TRBJ2-7
v_call: TRBV20-1
cdr3_aa: SASGQGNSTFSYEQY

j_call: TRBJ1-2
v_call: TRBV7-9
cdr3_aa: ASRPGQDYGYT

j_call: TRBJ2-7
v_call: TRBV4-1
cdr3_aa: ASSQERAGGGYEQY

j_call: TRBJ2-1
v_call: TRBV25-1
cdr3_aa: ASRRGGEQF

j_call: TRBJ2-2
v_call: TRBV10-3
cdr3_aa: AISSRDSYTGELF

j_call: TRBJ1-1
v_call: TRBV6-2/TRBV6-3
cdr3_aa: ASSDPTGNTEAF

j_call: TRBJ1-2
v_call: TRBV29-1
cdr3_aa: SVEDLMGAIPNYGYT

j_call: TRBJ2-3
v_call: TRBV5-3
cdr3_aa: ARSLASGRTDTQY

j_call: TRBJ2-3
v_call: TRBV28
cdr3_aa: ASSSSGSHTDTQY

j_call: TRBJ2-5
v_call: TRBV10-3
cdr3_aa: AISESLDRPQETQY

j_call: TRBJ1-5
v_call: TRBV4-1
cdr3_aa: ASSQDWRSGASNQPQH

j_call: TRBJ1-2
v_call: TRBV24-1
cdr3_aa: ATSDWTGTDGYT

j_call: TRBJ2-7
v_call: TRBV5-1
cdr3_aa: ASSDHYEQY

j_call: TRBJ2-7
v_call: TRBV27
cdr3_aa: ASSLSIGGYEQY

j_call: TRBJ1-1
v_call: TRBV27
cdr3_aa: ASSLSPRVEIF

j_call: TRBJ1-2
v_call: TRBV21-1
cdr3_aa: ASGQVLNYGYT

j_call: TRBJ1-4
v_call: TRBV5-1
cdr3_aa: ASSLTGRVDEKLF

j_call: TRBJ2-1
v_call: TRBV6-5
cdr3_aa: ASSHGDEQF

j_call: TRBJ1-2
v_call: TRBV28
cdr3_aa: ASSFPGTGFGYT

j_call: TRBJ1-4
v_call: TRBV6-5
cdr3_aa: ASSYSGGSEKLF

j_call: TRBJ1-1
v_call: TRBV5-8
cdr3_aa: ASSLGDRVTEAF

j_call: TRBJ1-5
v_call: TRBV5-3
cdr3_aa: ARSFTGSNQPQH

j_call: TRBJ2-2
v_call: TRBV10-2
cdr3_aa: ASSHFGQGADTGELF

j_call: TRBJ2-3
v_call: TRBV9
cdr3_aa: ASSPISGDTQY